The clone carrying this TCR beta chain is large (0.1 to 1%) in the sample. The antigen is not known. The data originate from a study of lung T cells in sarcoidosis with Löfgren's syndrome. Study-wide findings and caveats: Versus controls, Löfgren's syndrome patients reportedly showed TRAV12-1 and TRBV2 as most expanded. Multiple Löfgren's syndrome patients reportedly shared TRAV12-1 and TRBV2 CDR3 motifs.

After removal of 5 bases from V and 4 bases from J, the junction contained 8 bases not matched to a gene. Germline assignment: CDR1 MNHEY and CDR2 SMNVEV (reference sequence). The CDR3 spans 16 residues. Using its own MiXCR run on the reads, TCRdb lists one record per CDR3 protein. The sample lists roughly 1,800 distinct CDR3 sequences, 25% to 30% occurring once. Sequencing was performed on CD4+ T cells from bronchoalveolar lavage. This receptor was obtained from a human donor with sarcoidosis (Löfgren's syndrome or another form), or a control subject (not recorded which). The chain joins TRBV27 to TRBJ2-2; 9 bases are shared with TRBD2. CDR3 DNA sequence: TGTGCCAGCAGTCGAGCTAGCGGGACAGTCACCGGGGAGCTGTTTTTT. This codes for CASSRASGTVTGELFF.